The 26 T cell receptor beta chains below come from one sample, sequenced in a study of shared clonotypes between healthy human individuals. Sequencing was performed with immunoSEQ multiplex PCR; in TCRdb, only in-frame clones are kept and a portion is missing. Among about 2 million clones listed, about 95% were seen once. Sequencing was done on a sample of naive CD4+ T cells sorted from blood. Subset reported: CD45RA+ positively selected. These receptors all stem from a man younger than 35 in good health.

This chain uses TRBV20-1 with TRBJ1-2; D gene uncertain. The germline gives CDR1 DFQATT, CDR2 SNEGSKA (reference sequence). This CDR3 is 11 amino acids long. Trimming took 2 bases from V and 8 from J, leaving 9 bases between them. In nucleotides, the CDR3 is TGCAGTGCTAGACCCCCAGGAGGCTACACCTTC. The encoded protein is CSARPPGGYTF.

The rearrangement joins TRBV9 to TRBJ2-7; D is ambiguous. The germline gives CDR1 SGDLS, CDR2 YYNGEE. The CDR3 runs to 15 residues. Trimming left V 0 bases short and J 4 bases short, with 14 bases between. CDR3 nucleotide sequence: TGTGCCAGCAGCGTAGGCTTTGGATCCCTATACGAGCAGTACTTC. Its translation: CASSVGFGSLYEQYF.

The J gene is TRBJ2-1, the V gene TRBV7-3, with 8 bases identical to TRBD2. The germline CDR1 and CDR2 sequences are SGHTA and FQGTGA. V dropped 5 bases and J dropped 5; count of bases not matched to a gene: 5. There are 14 residues in the CDR3. In DNA, the CDR3 is TGTGCCAGCAGCCCCACGGGGGGGAACAATGAGCAGTTCTTC. Its protein is CASSPTGGNNEQFF.

This clone was seen just once. The chain uses TRBV29-1 and TRBJ2-7, with TRBD2 matching over 10 bases. In germline, CDR1 is SQVTM, CDR2 ANQGSEA. This CDR3 has 14 residues. Unmatched junction bases numbered 3, after V lost 4 bases and J lost 0 bases. CDR3 residues: CSVGTSGFSYEQYF. In DNA form, the CDR3 reads TGCAGCGTTGGGACTAGCGGTTTCTCCTACGAGCAGTACTTC.

The chain recombines TRBV7-9 with TRBJ2-3; D is unclear. The length of the CDR3 is 11 residues. Trimming pared 8 bases from V and 6 bases from J, leaving 9 bases between. Looked up from germline, CDR1 is SEHNR and CDR2 is FQNEAQ (reference sequence). The CDR3 loop reads CASAGSDTQYF. CDR3 DNA: TGTGCCAGCGCCGGATCGGATACGCAGTATTTT.

The chain carries TRBV25-1 and TRBJ1-2, with a weak D call TRBD1 (5 bases). This CDR3 contains 12 residues. Germline CDR1 reads MGHDK; CDR2 reads SYGVNS. Between the trimmed V and J ends, which lost 4 bases and 8 bases, there was a span of 11 bases. CDR3 DNA sequence: TGTGCCAGCAGTGTTACAGGTTCCGGCTACACCTTC. Amino acid sequence: CASSVTGSGYTF.

The rearrangement uses TRBV25-1 and TRBJ1-5, with 8 bases fitting TRBD1. Germline assignment: CDR1 MGHDK and CDR2 SYGVNS. With 1 base clipped from V and 6 bases from J, the junction kept 5 bases outside the gene matches. The CDR3 is made up of 15 amino acids. CDR3 in amino acids: CASSESGGDRQPQHF. The CDR3 DNA reads as TGTGCCAGCAGTGAATCAGGGGGCGACCGTCAGCCCCAGCATTTT.

The rearrangement joins TRBV6-5 to TRBJ1-2; 7 bases are a match to TRBD1. Germline lookup yields CDR1 MNHEY and CDR2 SVGAGI. Losses at the gene ends were 8 bases for V and 5 bases for J; bases not matched to a gene: 11. The CDR3 totals 14 residues. Here the CDR3 reads CASQQDRQGYGYTF. Written as DNA, the CDR3 is TGTGCCAGCCAGCAGGATCGACAGGGTTATGGCTACACCTTC.

This clone was counted once. V is TRBV7-9 and J is TRBJ1-5; unclear D gene. V was clipped by 2 bases and J by 5 bases, with 10 bases between them. In germline, CDR1 is SEHNR, CDR2 FQNEAQ (reference sequence). The CDR3 runs to 14 residues. CDR3 sequence (DNA): TGTGCCAGCAGCTTAATGGGCGGGGATCAGCCCCAGCATTTT. This sequence encodes CASSLMGGDQPQHF.

Details on this clone: Other DNA sequences within the sample encode an identical CDR3. The V gene is TRBV7-2, the J gene TRBJ1-2, with TRBD1 identical over 7 bases. Germline trimming cut 4 bases from V and 2 bases from J; bases unmatched to any gene: 4. The CDR3 runs 14 residues. Germline values: CDR1 SGHTA, CDR2 FQGNSA. The CDR3 nucleotides are TGTGCCAGCAGCTCGTCGACAGGGAACTATGGCTACACCTTC. It is translated as CASSSSTGNYGYTF.

The rearrangement links TRBV6-1 to TRBJ2-1, with TRBD2 matching over 7 bases. Germline CDR1 is MNHNS and CDR2 is SASEGT. Trimming cost V 7 bases and J 10 bases; bases outside gene matches: 13. The CDR3 sequence is 14 residues long. In DNA, the CDR3 is TGTGCCAGCAATCCCGGGACTACCTCTGGAGAGCAGTTCTTC. Protein: CASNPGTTSGEQFF.

About this clone: A much larger clonotype is one base distant, so this may be a read error. The identical CDR3 is also encoded by other nucleotide sequences in the sample. The CDR3, as DNA: TGTGCCAGCAGCTTTCAAGAGACCCAGTACTTC. Its protein is CASSFQETQYF. This rearrangement joins TRBV7-8 to TRBJ2-5; D gene unclear. Germline CDR1 is SGHVS and CDR2 is FQNEAQ. This CDR3 spans 11 amino acids. Trimming removed 3 bases from V and 2 bases from J, with 1 base in between.

V is TRBV19 and J is TRBJ1-2, with D unclear. The V and J ends lost 7 bases and 4 bases respectively, with 7 bases between them. This CDR3 contains 11 residues. The germline V gene encodes CDR1 LNHDA and CDR2 SQIVND (reference sequence). CDR3 residues: CASTDLYGYTF. In DNA form, the CDR3 reads TGTGCCAGTACCGACCTCTATGGCTACACCTTC.

This chain connects TRBV7-2 to TRBJ2-7; unclear D gene. The CDR3 is 12 amino acids. Trimming left V 6 bases short and J 7 bases short, with 13 bases between. Germline V gene data show CDR1 as SGHTA and CDR2 as FQGNSA. The CDR3 is CASSHEPIEQYF. CDR3 nucleotide sequence: TGTGCCAGCAGTCACGAACCTATAGAGCAGTACTTC.

This chain links TRBV14 with TRBJ2-1; D may be TRBD2 (5 bases). This CDR3 spans 15 amino acids. Germline V gene lookup returns CDR1 SGHDN and CDR2 FVKESK. V shed 3 bases and J shed 6 bases, with 15 bases lying between them. For the CDR3, the DNA is TGTGCCAGCAGCCAGCCGGGATCCCGGGGCAATGAGCAGTTCTTC. Residues: CASSQPGSRGNEQFF.

The gene calls are TRBV19 and TRBJ2-6; 8 positions match TRBD1. Germline V gene data show CDR1 as LNHDA and CDR2 as SQIVND (reference sequence). There are 16 residues in the CDR3. The ends lost 9 bases at V and 1 base at J; junction bases unmatched: 8. The CDR3 here is CASAGRGQSGANVLTF. CDR3 bases: TGTGCCAGCGCCGGCAGGGGGCAATCTGGGGCCAACGTCCTGACTTTC.

The chain recombines TRBV5-6 with TRBJ1-6; 9 bases are shared with TRBD1. The trim removed 3 bases at V and 9 bases at J, leaving 4 bases unmatched. The CDR3 sequence is 14 residues long. Germline V gene sequence: CDR1 SGHDT, CDR2 YYEEEE. In DNA, the CDR3 is TGTGCCAGCAGCTACCGGGACAGGGCTTCACCCCTCCACTTT. Protein sequence: CASSYRDRASPLHF. Full variable domain (outside the CDR3, taken from reference TRBV5-6 and TRBJ1-6): DAGVTQSPTHLIKTRGQQVTLRCSPKSGHDTVSWYQQALGQGPQFIFQYYEEEERQRGNFPDRFSGHQFPNYSSELNVNALLLGDSALYLCASSYRDRASPLHFGNGTRLTVT.

The gene calls are TRBV10-3 and TRBJ1-2; 9 nucleotides align to TRBD1. The V gene's germline CDR1 is ENHRY and CDR2 SYGVKD. J was trimmed by 6 bases and V by 10 bases; bases with no gene match: 12. This CDR3 is 14 amino acids long. In DNA form, the CDR3 reads TGTGCCACTCACCCTCGACGGACAGGGGATGGCTACACCTTC. This codes for CATHPRRTGDGYTF.

The table lists this clone with a count of one. V is TRBV5-4 and J is TRBJ2-7, with 9 nucleotides matching TRBD1. J gave up 6 bases and V 7 bases, and 8 bases lay outside the gene matches. The germline V gene has CDR1 SGHNT and CDR2 YYREEE (reference sequence). The CDR3 runs 13 residues. Here the CDR3 reads CASSLGQGSEQYF. CDR3 DNA: TGTGCCAGCTCCTTGGGACAGGGCTCCGAGCAGTACTTC.

The chain combines TRBV7-9 with TRBJ2-5; D is uncertain. Trimming removed 5 bases at V and 4 bases at J, with 8 bases between. The V gene's germline CDR1 is SEHNR and CDR2 FQNEAQ (reference sequence). CDR3 length: 12 amino acids. The CDR3 reads CASSPLVETQYF. The DNA of the CDR3 is TGTGCCAGCAGCCCCTTGGTAGAGACCCAGTACTTC.

The chain employs TRBV6-1 and TRBJ2-5, with D tentatively TRBD1 or TRBD2 (5 bases each). The CDR3 contains 14 residues. The germline CDR1 and CDR2 sequences are MNHNS and SASEGT. The V gene lost 5 bases and the J gene lost 4 bases, with 14 bases spanning the gap. CDR3 residues: CASSLSGPSETQYF. The DNA of the CDR3 is TGTGCCAGCAGTCTATCGGGACCCTCAGAGACCCAGTACTTC.

This rearrangement joins TRBV5-6 to TRBJ2-1, with TRBD2 identical over 13 bases. From germline, CDR1 is SGHDT and CDR2 YYEEEE. The CDR3 is 16 residues long. Trimming took 4 bases from V and 2 from J; bases not matched to a gene: 3. The CDR3 is CASSLGLAGAYNEQFF. The CDR3, as DNA: TGTGCCAGCAGCCTTGGACTAGCGGGAGCCTACAATGAGCAGTTCTTC.

The genes are TRBV28 and TRBJ1-5; 7 nucleotides line up with TRBD1. V lost 11 bases and J lost 4; bases outside the gene matches: 14. The CDR3 totals 15 residues. CDR1 MDHEN and CDR2 SYDVKM come from the germline V gene. The CDR3 nucleotides are TGTGCCGGAGCCCCGGGGGACAGAATAAATCAGCCCCAGCATTTT. As protein: CAGAPGDRINQPQHF.

The chain has TRBV6-1 and TRBJ2-2, with a possible D match to TRBD2 (6 bases). This CDR3 spans 12 amino acids. V was trimmed by 8 bases and J by 6 bases, leaving 10 bases between them. Germline V CDR1 and CDR2: MNHNS, SASEGT. CDR3 nucleotide sequence: TGTGCCAGCCGGGGGTCGGCCGGGGAGCTGTTTTTT. It yields the protein CASRGSAGELFF.

The V call is TRBV4-1, the J call TRBJ2-7, with D tentatively TRBD2 (6 bases). This CDR3 spans 17 amino acids. With 4 bases removed from V and 0 bases from J, the gap between germline ends came to 19 bases. The V gene's germline CDR1 is MGHRA and CDR2 YSYEKL. The CDR3 bases are TGCGCCAGCAGCCCTCCTACAAAGGGAGGACCCTCCTACGAGCAGTACTTC. This codes for CASSPPTKGGPSYEQYF.

A remark on this clone: The same CDR3 also results from other DNA sequences found in this sample. The chain combines TRBV10-3 with TRBJ2-2; no reliable D call. Looked up from germline, CDR1 is ENHRY and CDR2 is SYGVKD. The CDR3 covers 13 residues. Trimming took 0 bases from V and 5 from J, leaving 4 bases between them. The CDR3 nucleotides read TGTGCCATCAGTGAGTCGGGAACCGGGGAGCTGTTTTTT. Protein sequence: CAISESGTGELFF.